This T cell receptor (beta chain) appears in the sequencing data of a study of T-cell reconstitution after alpha-beta-depleted transplantation in children. Preparing the TCRbeta library involved the use of unique molecular identifiers. TCRdb analysed the PCR reads with MiXCR anew, one entry per CDR3 protein. Of 200,000 to 300,000 distinct CDR3 sequences listed, about a quarter were seen once; the top ten hold roughly 2.6%. This CDR3 region has 14 residues. V was trimmed by 5 bases and J by 6 bases, leaving 13 bases between them. Germline V lookup: CDR1 KGHDR, CDR2 SFDVKD. This clonotype has a handful of counts.

The chain carries TRBV24-1 and TRBJ2-1; D is unclear. The sequencing used PBMCs, collected before TCRalphabeta/CD19-depleted stem cell transplant. The sequence came from a girl aged 2 to 9 with Fanconi anemia, due to receive a stem cell transplant. The CDR3 nucleotides read TGTGCCACCAGTGCCTACACAAGTCTCAATGAGCAGTTCTTC. This codes for CATSAYTSLNEQFF.